Each of the 8 T cell receptor beta chains below was sequenced from the same sample in a study of blood T cells in healthy people across ages. Primed by a sample-barcoded 5' primer and a J-beta primer mix, a second PCR proceeded for 7 to 11 cycles. A single record per CDR3 protein comes from TCRdb applying MiXCR to the 5' RACE reads. This table has some 710,000 distinct CDR3 sequences, roughly 46% appearing once. The source material was blood. The receptor set was obtained from a man older than 75 in good health.

The chain carries TRBV9 and TRBJ2-7, with TRBD2 matching 9 bases. Germline loops: CDR1 SGDLS, CDR2 YYNGEE. Trimming at V came to 0 bases and at J to 3 bases, leaving 4 bases not matched to a gene. This CDR3 spans 15 amino acids. CDR3 DNA sequence: TGTGCCAGCAGCGTAGGGGCTAGCGGGATCTACGAGCAGTACTTC. Protein sequence: CASSVGASGIYEQYF. Full variable domain (rest looked up from reference TRBV9 and TRBJ2-7): DSGVTQTPKHLITATGQRVTLRCSPRSGDLSVYWYQQSLDQGLQFLIQYYNGEERAKGNILERFSAQQFPDLHSELNLSSLELGDSALYFCASSVGASGIYEQYFGPGTRLTVT.

The rearrangement links TRBV5-1 to TRBJ2-1, with TRBD2 matching 12 bases. The CDR3 covers 16 residues. The V gene end was trimmed by 2 bases and the J gene end by 5 bases; junction bases not matched to a gene: 5. CDR1 is SGHRS and CDR2 is YFSETQ in the germline V gene. CDR3 sequence: CASSLQLAGGNNEQFF. The CDR3 DNA sequence: TGCGCCAGCAGCTTACAACTAGCGGGAGGTAACAATGAGCAGTTCTTC.

The V gene is TRBV6-6, the J gene TRBJ2-3; weak D call: TRBD2 (5 bases). V was trimmed by 6 bases and J by 6 bases, leaving 22 bases between them. In germline, CDR1 is MNHNY, CDR2 SVGAGI (reference sequence). The CDR3 spans 16 residues. The CDR3 sequence is CASSQLVGEGFDTQYF. The CDR3 DNA follows: TGTGCCAGCAGCCAACTAGTGGGAGAGGGTTTTGATACGCAGTATTTT.

This clonotype has a handful of counts. V gene TRBV28 combines with J gene TRBJ2-1; 8 bases are shared with TRBD2. CDR1 is MDHEN and CDR2 is SYDVKM in the germline V gene. V lost 5 bases, J lost 5 bases, and 5 bases stayed unmatched. The length of the CDR3 is 14 residues. CDR3 residues: CASSSGSLDNEQFF. The CDR3 bases are TGTGCCAGCAGTAGCGGGAGTTTAGACAATGAGCAGTTCTTC.

At least ten counts were recorded for this clonotype. CDR3 nucleotides: TGTGCCAGCAGTCCTAGGACTAGCGGGCAAGAGCAGTACTTC. This encodes CASSPRTSGQEQYF. The chain links TRBV27 to TRBJ2-7; 11 nucleotides agree with TRBD2. After removal of 5 bases from V and 7 bases from J, the junction contained 7 bases not matched to a gene. The length of the CDR3 is 14 residues. CDR1 and CDR2 from the germline V gene are MNHEY and SMNVEV (reference sequence).

The chain has TRBV9 and TRBJ2-7; 7 nucleotides line up with TRBD2. After removal of 0 bases from V and 4 bases from J, the junction contained 7 bases not matched to a gene. CDR1 is SGDLS and CDR2 is YYNGEE in the germline V gene. This CDR3 contains 15 residues. Here the CDR3 reads CASSVVAGEGYEQYF. CDR3 nucleotide sequence: TGTGCCAGCAGCGTAGTCGCGGGAGAGGGTTACGAGCAGTACTTC.

This clonotype has a handful of counts. This chain uses TRBV20-1 with TRBJ2-1; the match to TRBD2 covers 12 bases. The germline gives CDR1 DFQATT, CDR2 SNEGSKA (reference sequence). The trim removed 5 bases at V and 6 bases at J, leaving 5 bases unmatched. This CDR3 comprises 14 residues. CDR3 bases: TGCAGTGCTCCGACTAGCGGGAGTCCCAATGAGCAGTTCTTC. Amino acid sequence: CSAPTSGSPNEQFF.

This clonotype was seen only a few times. This chain connects TRBV28 to TRBJ2-1, with TRBD2 matching over 12 bases. The CDR3 totals 16 residues. Germline CDR1 MDHEN, CDR2 SYDVKM. With V trimmed by 5 bases and J by 6 bases, 8 bases remained unmatched. The CDR3 region has the DNA TGTGCCAGCAGTATCCTAGCGGGAGGGCAGAGCAATGAGCAGTTCTTC. This sequence encodes CASSILAGGQSNEQFF.